This T cell receptor (beta chain) was profiled in a study of T cell responses to AZD1222 COVID-19 vaccine (dated by TCRdb to the early 2020s). The study in broad terms: AZD1222 recipients whose second dose came at about 4 weeks and those whose second dose came at about 12 weeks were combined into one group, since spike-specific TCR depth and breadth did not differ between the two schedules. TCR sequencing was performed for approximately 240 trial participants, of whom roughly 200 were given two doses of AZD1222 and around 25 were given two doses of MenACWY control vaccine. Trial participants were enrolled by age into 18-55, 56-69 and 70-plus year subgroups, with about 150, 27 and 61 TCR-sequenced participants respectively. The full study reports these points: The 56-69-year group was small, and its depth increase did not reach significance, likely because of low power. The vaccine-associated CD4 TCRs covered the entire spike protein, and the dominant responses fell in regions 160-218 and 743-854. Only 5 to 7 AZD1222 recipients were SARS-CoV-2 seropositive at baseline, limiting conclusions about previously exposed vaccinees. Most participants were white British and females outnumbered males, and the authors suggested that clonal diversity may have been underestimated. After two AZD1222 doses, spike-specific TCR breadth and depth were significantly higher than at day 0 and than in MenACWY recipients. No day 14 peak-response samples were available, so repertoires were characterized only after the peak T cell response. Reportedly, almost half of the unique spike-specific TCRs recognized epitopes lying outside the regions that are mutated in the B.1.351 and B.1.1.7 variants.

The meaning of the sample's time point label: baseline before first vaccination. The vaccinee samples were drawn from two UK trials, COV001 and COV002, one of which was a single-blind randomized controlled phase 2/3 trial testing AZD1222 (ChAdOx1 nCoV-19) in healthy adults. For TCRbeta chain sequencing, PBMC samples from trial participants were taken at day 0 and at day 28 after the second dose. To note about this clone: The antigen it binds to is not known. It has no much larger one-base neighbor in the sample; base qualities were not kept.

The CDR3 regions of human TCRbeta chains were analyzed by immunosequencing. The published analysis was carried out like this. TCRs in the repertoires were compared against a reference library of SARS-CoV-2-specific TCRs that had been generated with the MIRA antigen-specificity platform. Breadth was defined as the fraction of unique TCRs that were SARS-CoV-2-associated, and depth was defined as the fraction of total T cells that were SARS-CoV-2-associated. Using the MIRA data, every spike-specific TCR was mapped to the spike region that the TCR reacted to and assigned to either a CD4 or a CD8 class. Log10-transformed breadth and depth values were compared by one-way ANOVA with Sidak's multiple comparisons tests. The table was pulled from immuneACCESS by TCRdb, which kept in-frame rearrangements only. Such tables lose some clones; where checked, under half of the loss comes from unresolved V genes, and the rest has no known cause. Clonal size and the V and J genes are those of that table, whereas D and trimming came from the DNA. Counted in this sample were roughly 30,000 clones; around 80% of them appeared once. Roughly 6% of the sample is held by the ten biggest clonotypes.

The clonotype was recovered from an adult in good health. The source was peripheral blood, collected on day 0 of AZD1222 vaccination.

The CDR3 region: CASSEVRLNWDEKLFF. The nucleotides are TGTGCCAGCAGTGAAGTACGGCTAAACTGGGATGAAAAACTGTTTTTT. Recombination linked TRBV2 to TRBJ1-4; the D gene lacks a confident call. The junction carries 15 bases between V and J, which are trimmed by 1 base and 6 bases respectively. The CDR3 contains 16 residues, cysteine and phenylalanine counted. The read is trimmed to its CDR3 DNA, 48 bases read in frame from base 1. CDR1 and CDR2 are drawn from the germline V gene: SNHLY, FYNNEI.